The present TCR beta chain was sequenced within a study of control samples from healthy donors and cancer patients. CDR3 length: 15 amino acids. After removal of 2 bases from V and 6 bases from J, the junction contained 4 bases not matched to a gene. The V gene's germline CDR1 is SGHVS and CDR2 FNYEAQ. This table comes from immunoSEQ multiplex PCR, and its TCRdb copy is limited to in-frame clones, with some not included. Of some 58,000 clones in the sample, 80% to 90% are singletons; the top ten hold roughly 12%. The chain joins TRBV7-6 to TRBJ2-1, with 10 nucleotides matching TRBD2. The sequenced sample consisted of PBMCs. The sequence was collected from a woman aged 55-75 years with lung cancer. The CDR3 here is CASSLQAGGRNEQFF. As DNA, the CDR3 is TGTGCCAGCAGCTTACAAGCGGGGGGGCGCAATGAGCAGTTCTTC.